This T cell receptor (beta chain) was recorded in a study of glioma-infiltrating T cells. Amplification of TCR alpha and beta CDR3 regions from RNA used iRepertoire nested multiplex PCR. From the multiplex PCR reads, TCRdb called clonotypes with MiXCR, one entry per CDR3 protein. This table has fewer than 500,000 distinct CDR3 sequences, around 38% appearing once. Germline V lookup: CDR1 SGHAT, CDR2 FQNNGV. The CDR3 is 20 residues long. As regards this clonotype: One end of the junction varies from germline; a read error may be responsible.

V and J are TRBV11-2 and TRBJ2-3, with 7 bases that match TRBD2. This clonotype originated in a human donor with low-grade glioma or glioblastoma, undergoing nonglioma brain surgery, or in good health (not recorded which). Sequencing was carried out using glioma tissue, nonneoplastic brain tissue, or PBMCs (not recorded which). CDR3 DNA sequence: TGTGCCAGCAGCTTAGTGGCGGGAGCGGAGTCACACATCCACACAGATATGCAGTATTTT. Its translation is CASSLVAGAESHIHTDMQYF.